This entry lists 17 T cell receptor beta chains sequenced from one sample in a study of T cells in localized non-small cell lung cancer. Profiling relied on immunoSEQ multiplex PCR, and the TCRdb table lists in-frame clones only, not all of them. Of about 2,100 clones detected, around 33% appear once; the ten largest clones hold roughly 12%. The source was normal lung tissue next to the tumor, collected before any cancer treatment. These TCRs come from a male donor aged 60 or over with stage I squamous cell lung carcinoma.

CDR3 bases: TGTGCCATCCGCCTAGCGGGAGAAACAGATACGCAGTATTTT. It specifies CAIRLAGETDTQYF. J is TRBJ2-3 and V is TRBV6-8; 10 bases agree with TRBD2. Losses at the gene ends were 10 bases for V and 3 bases for J; bases not matched to a gene: 7. The CDR3 extends over 14 amino acids. Germline V gives CDR1 MNHGY, CDR2 SAAAGT.

This clone is large. The chain employs TRBV11-3 and TRBJ2-2; TRBD2 is a possible D gene (5 bases). The CDR3 length is 15 residues. V was shortened by 2 bases and J by 3 bases, with 10 bases between the two germline ends. Per the germline V gene, CDR1 is SGHNT and CDR2 is YENEEA. The CDR3 DNA is TGTGCCAGCAGCTTAAGCGTGGACTACACCGGGGAGCTGTTTTTT. Translation gives CASSLSVDYTGELFF.

The J gene is TRBJ2-2, the V gene TRBV19, with D hard to call. V was pared by 1 base and J by 7 bases, with 4 bases between. The V gene's germline CDR1 is LNHDA and CDR2 SQIVND (reference sequence). The CDR3 runs to 12 residues. The CDR3 DNA sequence: TGTGCCAGTAGTATAGGTGGCGGGGAGCTGTTTTTT. Translation gives CASSIGGGELFF. The full variable domain, rest sourced from reference TRBV19 and TRBJ2-2, is DGGITQSPKYLFRKEGQNVTLSCEQNLNHDAMYWYRQDPGQGLRLIYYSQIVNDFQKGDIAEGYSVSREKKESFPLTVTSAQKNPTAFYLCASSIGGGELFFGEGSRLTVL.

In this sample, this clone turned up a few times. The chain couples TRBV6-8 to TRBJ2-6; no definite D call. Germline V gene data show CDR1 as MNHGY and CDR2 as SAAAGT. V was trimmed by 6 bases and J by 7 bases, leaving 16 bases between them. This CDR3 spans 15 amino acids. The CDR3 here is CASSLLPGSANVLTF. CDR3 DNA sequence: TGTGCCAGCAGCCTGTTACCCGGGTCTGCCAACGTCCTGACTTTC.

This clone was observed a handful of times. This chain joins TRBV6-8 and TRBJ2-2, with D uncertain. The V and J ends lost 6 bases and 5 bases respectively, with 10 bases between them. Germline V lookup: CDR1 MNHGY, CDR2 SAAAGT. The CDR3 sequence is 13 residues long. The CDR3: CASSQLVTGELFF. Here the CDR3 DNA reads TGTGCCAGCAGCCAACTGGTGACCGGGGAGCTGTTTTTT.

Only a few counts were recorded for this clone. The CDR3 DNA reads TGTGCCAGCAGCTTGCCGGGGGTGGGGACTGAAGCTTTCTTT. This translates into CASSLPGVGTEAFF. The chain links TRBV11-3 to TRBJ1-1; weak D call: TRBD1 (5 bases). This CDR3 region has 14 residues. CDR1 is SGHNT and CDR2 is YENEEA in the germline V gene. Between the trimmed V and J ends, which lost 3 bases and 5 bases, there was a span of 13 bases. Filled out from reference TRBV11-3 and TRBJ1-1, the complete variable domain reads EAGVVQSPRYKIIEKKQPVAFWCNPISGHNTLYWYLQNLGQGPELLIRYENEEAVDDSQLPKDRFSAERLKGVDSTLKIQPAELGDSAVYLCASSLPGVGTEAFFGQGTRLTVV.

J is TRBJ1-4 and V is TRBV4-1, with D uncertain. The CDR3 spans 14 residues. CDR1 is MGHRA, CDR2 YSYEKL, per germline. The V and J ends lost 4 bases and 4 bases respectively, with 10 bases between them. In nucleotides, the CDR3 is TGCGCCAGCAGCCTAAGTCCCAGTAATGAAAAACTGTTTTTT. Translating gives CASSLSPSNEKLFF.

By proportion, this clone is medium-sized. The chain carries TRBV11-3 and TRBJ1-5; D unclear. Trimming cost V 5 bases and J 0 bases, with 8 bases left between them. Germline CDR1 SGHNT, CDR2 YENEEA. The CDR3 spans 14 residues. The DNA for the CDR3 is TGTGCCAGCAGCACAATGTATAGCAATCAGCCCCAGCATTTT. This encodes CASSTMYSNQPQHF.

The chain uses TRBV28 and TRBJ2-7; D is tentatively TRBD1 or TRBD2 (5 bases each). V lost 7 bases and J lost 5, with 15 bases in between. Germline V gene data show CDR1 as MDHEN and CDR2 as SYDVKM. CDR3 length equals 13 residues. CDR3: CASNLSGGDEQYF. The CDR3 coding sequence is TGTGCCAGCAATCTTAGTGGGGGTGACGAGCAGTACTTC.

This clone rates as medium-sized. J is TRBJ1-1 and V is TRBV11-3; D unclear. The CDR3 loop spans 14 amino acids. The V end was cut by 1 base, the J end by 3 bases, with 9 bases between. Germline lookup yields CDR1 SGHNT and CDR2 YENEEA. The CDR3 spells CASSLVVDDTEAFF. CDR3 in DNA: TGTGCCAGCAGCTTAGTTGTGGATGACACTGAAGCTTTCTTT.

The chain links TRBV19 to TRBJ2-1, with 14 bases lining up with TRBD2. This CDR3 spans 16 amino acids. V trimming: 10 bases; J trimming: 4 bases; junction bases outside the gene matches: 9. The germline CDR1 and CDR2 sequences are LNHDA and SQIVND (reference sequence). The CDR3 loop reads CATSRGLAGDYNEQFF. The CDR3 bases are TGTGCCACCTCTAGGGGACTAGCGGGGGATTACAATGAGCAGTTCTTC.

By frequency in the sample, this clone is medium-sized (0.01 to 0.1%). The gene calls are TRBV11-3 and TRBJ2-1, with D uncertain. The germline gives CDR1 SGHNT, CDR2 YENEEA. The CDR3 length is 14 residues. Trimming cost V 5 bases and J 5 bases, with 13 bases left between them. CDR3 region: CASSQPQGDNEQFF. CDR3 DNA sequence: TGTGCCAGCAGCCAGCCCCAAGGAGACAATGAGCAGTTCTTC.

Sample share makes this clone medium-sized (0.01 to 0.1%). The chain has TRBV6-8 and TRBJ1-1, with TRBD1 as a possible D gene (6 bases). The CDR3 runs 17 residues. Looked up from germline, CDR1 is MNHGY and CDR2 is SAAAGT. V shed 0 bases and J shed 1 base, with 15 bases lying between them. CDR3 residues: CASSYSRGGPENTEAFF. The CDR3, as DNA: TGTGCCAGCAGTTACTCAAGGGGGGGTCCGGAGAACACTGAAGCTTTCTTT.

The V and J genes are TRBV6-8 and TRBJ2-7; TRBD2 matches 14 bases. CDR3 length equals 15 residues. V was clipped by 10 bases and J by 6 bases; unmatched bases: 11. Germline lookup yields CDR1 MNHGY and CDR2 SAAAGT. CDR3: CAIKRGLAGDGEQYF. CDR3 bases: TGTGCCATCAAAAGGGGACTAGCGGGGGATGGCGAGCAGTACTTC.

The chain employs TRBV18 and TRBJ1-1, with D tentatively TRBD1 (5 bases). V lost 7 bases and J 1 base, leaving 10 bases between the germline ends. CDR3 length: 13 amino acids. Per germline, CDR1 KGHSH and CDR2 LQKENI. The CDR3 loop reads CASFTGGNTEAFF. The CDR3 DNA reads as TGTGCCAGCTTCACCGGGGGGAACACTGAAGCTTTCTTT.

By share, this clone ranks as hyperexpanded. The chain recombines TRBV9 with TRBJ2-7, with TRBD1 matching over 10 bases. Germline CDR1 SGDLS, CDR2 YYNGEE. The J segment lost 5 bases and the V segment lost 4 bases, leaving 9 bases of the junction unmatched. The CDR3 has 15 amino acids. CDR3 sequence reads: CASSPQGTGVDEQYF. The DNA of the CDR3 is TGTGCCAGCAGCCCACAGGGGACAGGGGTAGACGAGCAGTACTTC. Based on the CDR3 plus reference TRBV9 and TRBJ2-7, the full variable domain is DSGVTQTPKHLITATGQRVTLRCSPRSGDLSVYWYQQSLDQGLQFLIQYYNGEERAKGNILERFSAQQFPDLHSELNLSSLELGDSALYFCASSPQGTGVDEQYFGPGTRLTVT.

J is TRBJ2-7 and V is TRBV18, with a tentative D call TRBD2 (5 bases). CDR1 and CDR2 from the germline V gene are KGHSH and LQKENI. V was pared by 3 bases and J by 2 bases, with 11 bases between. The CDR3 totals 14 residues. CDR3 amino acids: CASSPSGMTYEQYF. CDR3 DNA sequence: TGTGCCAGCTCACCGTCCGGGATGACCTACGAGCAGTACTTC.